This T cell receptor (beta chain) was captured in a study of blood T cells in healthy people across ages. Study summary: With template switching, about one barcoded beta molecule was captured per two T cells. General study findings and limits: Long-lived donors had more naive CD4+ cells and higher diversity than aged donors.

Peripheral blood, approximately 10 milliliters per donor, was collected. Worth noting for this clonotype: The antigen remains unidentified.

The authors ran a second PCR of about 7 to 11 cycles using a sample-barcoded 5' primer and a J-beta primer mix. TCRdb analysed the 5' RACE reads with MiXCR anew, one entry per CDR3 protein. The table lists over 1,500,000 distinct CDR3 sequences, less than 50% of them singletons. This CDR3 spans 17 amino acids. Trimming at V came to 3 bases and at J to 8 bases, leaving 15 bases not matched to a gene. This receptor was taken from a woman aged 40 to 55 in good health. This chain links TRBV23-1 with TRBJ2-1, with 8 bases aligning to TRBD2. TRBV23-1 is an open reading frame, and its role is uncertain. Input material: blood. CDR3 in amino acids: CASSHHLGGGQIDEQFF. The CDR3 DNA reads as TGCGCCAGCAGTCATCATCTAGGCGGGGGGCAAATAGATGAGCAGTTCTTC.